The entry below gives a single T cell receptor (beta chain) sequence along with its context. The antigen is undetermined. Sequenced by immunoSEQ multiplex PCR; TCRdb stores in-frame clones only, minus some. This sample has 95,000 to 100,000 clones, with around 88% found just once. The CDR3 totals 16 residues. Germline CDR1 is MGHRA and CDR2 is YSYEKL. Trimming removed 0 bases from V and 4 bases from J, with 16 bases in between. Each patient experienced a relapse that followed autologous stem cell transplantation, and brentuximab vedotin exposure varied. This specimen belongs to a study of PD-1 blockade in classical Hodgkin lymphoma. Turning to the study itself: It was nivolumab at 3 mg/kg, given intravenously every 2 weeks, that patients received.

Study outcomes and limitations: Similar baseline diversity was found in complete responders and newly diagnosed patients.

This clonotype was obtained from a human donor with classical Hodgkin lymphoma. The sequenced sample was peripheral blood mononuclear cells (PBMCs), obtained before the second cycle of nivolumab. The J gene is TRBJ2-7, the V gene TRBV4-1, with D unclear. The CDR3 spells CASSQEAPVYPYEQYF. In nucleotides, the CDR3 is TGCGCCAGCAGCCAAGAGGCTCCCGTATACCCTTACGAGCAGTACTTC.